A single T cell receptor (beta chain) is shown here with its context. What it binds is not known. The CDR3 length is 16 residues. Germline trimming cut 3 bases from V and 5 bases from J; bases unmatched to any gene: 10. CDR1 is MNHEY and CDR2 is SVGEGT in the germline V gene. These data originate in a study of T cell responses to AZD1222 COVID-19 vaccine. The study, taken as a whole, reports: Most donors were white British, females outnumbered males, and clonal diversity was possibly underestimated. Repertoires were obtained only post-peak T cell response. Spike-wide coverage was observed for vaccine-associated CD4 TCRs, with dominant responses at 160-218 and 743-854.

The repertoire was sequenced with immunoSEQ multiplex PCR; TCRdb's copy has only in-frame clones and lacks some. The sample carries more than 85,000 clones, 70% to 90% recorded once. The source was peripheral blood, collected on day 0 of MenACWY control vaccination. The chain couples TRBV6-2 or TRBV6-3 to TRBJ2-7; 10 bases are a match to TRBD2. This receptor was identified in an adult in good health. The DNA for the CDR3 is TGTGCCAGCAGTTATCAGACGCCTAGCGGGAGCCACGAGCAGTACTTC. Amino acid sequence: CASSYQTPSGSHEQYF.